Listed below are T cell receptor beta chains from one sample, sequenced in a study of blood T cell repertoires in COVID-19. The table came from immunoSEQ multiplex PCR; TCRdb's copy has only in-frame clones and leaves some out. The sample shows about 250,000 clones, around 90% of them seen only once. Sequenced material: PBMCs or T cells enriched from blood (not recorded which). Source of these receptors: a woman between 45 and 60 years old who had recovered from COVID-19. Both conserved end residues are part of each CDR3. D genes are given only for firm matches. Rows give clone size only sometimes, using once, few, many, or a class for an expanded clone.

J gene,V gene,D gene,clone size,CDR3 protein,CDR3 DNA
TRBJ2-5,TRBV4-1,TRBD2,NA,CASSQQTRTSGKETQYF,TGCGCCAGCAGCCAGCAAACTAGGACTAGCGGGAAGGAGACCCAGTACTTC
TRBJ1-2,TRBV5-5,NA,NA,CASSLGAGINYGYTF,TGTGCCAGCAGCTTGGGGGCAGGAATTAACTATGGCTACACCTTC
TRBJ1-4,TRBV9,TRBD1,NA,CASSGGQGAGEKLFF,TGTGCCAGCAGCGGAGGACAGGGGGCCGGTGAAAAACTGTTTTTT
TRBJ1-2,TRBV19,TRBD1,NA,CASHQGAIINYGYTF,TGTGCCTCACACCAGGGGGCCATTATCAACTATGGCTACACCTTC
TRBJ1-1,TRBV10-3,NA,NA,CAISESRDSGTEAFF,TGTGCCATCAGTGAGTCCCGGGACTCGGGGACTGAAGCTTTCTTT
TRBJ1-1,TRBV4-2,TRBD1,NA,CASSPRDRRNTEAFF,TGTGCCAGCAGCCCCAGGGACAGGCGGAACACTGAAGCTTTCTTT
TRBJ2-5,TRBV21-1,NA,NA,CASSKVRLYRTSGGQETQYF,TGTGCCAGCAGCAAAGTGCGCCTTTATCGGACTAGCGGGGGGCAAGAGACCCAGTACTTC
TRBJ2-1,TRBV3-1/TRBV3-2,NA,NA,CASSQVGGRYNEQFF,TGTGCCAGCAGCCAAGTGGGCGGGCGGTACAATGAGCAGTTCTTC
TRBJ1-4,TRBV5-5,NA,once,CASSSPTPGNEKLFF,TGTGCCAGCAGCTCACCGACACCCGGAAATGAAAAACTGTTTTTT
TRBJ1-2,TRBV11-2,NA,NA,CASSLPGAFYGYTF,TGTGCCAGCAGCTTACCAGGGGCTTTCTATGGCTACACCTTC
TRBJ2-1,TRBV7-6,TRBD2,few,CASSLGASGSLAYNEQFF,TGTGCCAGCAGCTTAGGTGCTAGCGGGAGCCTCGCCTACAATGAGCAGTTCTTC
TRBJ1-1,TRBV2,TRBD1,few,CASPRAGGNEAFF,TGTGCCAGCCCAAGGGCAGGGGGTAATGAAGCTTTCTTT
TRBJ1-2,TRBV6-5,TRBD1,NA,CASRLTGQDGYTF,TGTGCCAGCAGGTTGACAGGGCAGGATGGCTACACCTTC
TRBJ2-2,TRBV5-4,TRBD2,NA,CASSKRLAGTTGELFF,TGTGCCAGCAGCAAAAGACTAGCGGGTACCACCGGGGAGCTGTTTTTT
TRBJ1-2,TRBV19,TRBD1,NA,CVAGGNYGYTF,TGTGTCGCAGGGGGGAACTATGGCTACACCTTC
TRBJ2-2,TRBV2,NA,few,CASTVGTSRNTGELFF,TGTGCCAGCACTGTCGGGACATCCAGGAACACCGGGGAGCTGTTTTTT
TRBJ1-1,TRBV14,TRBD1,NA,CASSPPGQGFTEAFF,TGTGCCAGCAGCCCTCCGGGACAGGGTTTCACTGAAGCTTTCTTT
TRBJ2-7,TRBV28,TRBD1,NA,CASSSPRQGARYEQYF,TGTGCCAGCAGTTCACCCAGACAGGGGGCGCGGTACGAGCAGTACTTC
TRBJ2-7,TRBV18,TRBD2,few,CASSDMGLAVYEQYF,TGTGCCAGCTCAGACATGGGACTAGCGGTTTACGAGCAGTACTTC
TRBJ1-1,TRBV7-2,TRBD1,NA,CASSLRTGGALAEAFF,TGTGCCAGCAGCCTACGGACAGGGGGCGCGCTGGCTGAAGCTTTCTTT
TRBJ1-5,TRBV28,TRBD1,once,CASSPGQAIRGGNQPQHF,TGTGCCAGCAGTCCGGGACAGGCGATTCGGGGGGGCAATCAGCCCCAGCATTTT
TRBJ2-7,TRBV6-5,TRBD1,NA,CASTDAGQGAYEQYF,TGTGCCAGCACCGACGCGGGACAGGGTGCATACGAGCAGTACTTC
TRBJ2-5,TRBV4-1,TRBD1,NA,CASSQGQKHQETQYF,TGCGCCAGCAGCCAGGGACAGAAACACCAAGAGACCCAGTACTTC
TRBJ2-6,TRBV27,NA,NA,CASSLGGAGANVLTF,TGTGCCAGCAGTTTAGGGGGCGCTGGGGCCAACGTCCTGACTTTC
TRBJ2-3,TRBV16,NA,NA,CASSQSAPDTQYF,TGTGCCAGCAGCCAGAGCGCTCCAGATACGCAGTATTTT
TRBJ1-2,TRBV28,NA,few,CASSRPGRGGYTF,TGTGCCAGCAGTCGGCCAGGGAGGGGTGGCTACACCTTC
TRBJ2-7,TRBV7-2,TRBD1,NA,CASSFTGTGSYEQYF,TGTGCCAGCAGCTTCACCGGGACAGGCTCCTACGAGCAGTACTTC
TRBJ1-5,TRBV19,NA,once,CASSRQQGNQPQHF,TGTGCCAGTAGTAGACAGCAGGGAAATCAGCCCCAGCATTTT
TRBJ2-3,TRBV11-1,TRBD2,few,CASSLRLAGAADTQYF,TGTGCCAGCAGCCTCAGACTAGCGGGAGCTGCAGATACGCAGTATTTT
TRBJ2-2,TRBV11-2,NA,once,CASSRGGLATGELFF,TGTGCCAGCAGCAGGGGAGGCCTCGCCACCGGGGAGCTGTTTTTT
TRBJ2-2,TRBV3-1/TRBV3-2,TRBD2,NA,CASSHRTSGNTGELFF,TGTGCCAGCAGCCACCGGACTAGCGGGAACACCGGGGAGCTGTTTTTT
TRBJ2-2,TRBV20-1,NA,NA,CSARRTGELFF,TGCAGTGCTAGGCGCACCGGGGAGCTGTTTTTT
TRBJ1-1,TRBV28,NA,NA,CASTPGEVKNTEAFF,TGTGCCAGCACCCCCGGGGAAGTTAAGAACACTGAAGCTTTCTTT
TRBJ2-1,TRBV29-1,NA,NA,CSVRGTVLISSYNEQFF,TGCAGCGTCCGCGGGACGGTCTTAATAAGCTCCTACAATGAGCAGTTCTTC
TRBJ1-5,TRBV24-1,TRBD1,NA,CATSDSTGGNQPQHF,TGTGCCACCAGTGATTCGACAGGGGGCAATCAGCCCCAGCATTTT
TRBJ1-5,TRBV3-1/TRBV3-2,TRBD1,NA,CASSPRQGSQPQHF,TGTGCCAGCAGCCCACGACAGGGGAGTCAGCCCCAGCATTTT
TRBJ1-3,TRBV5-1,TRBD1,few,CASSVRTGSGNTIYF,TGCGCCAGCAGCGTTCGGACAGGCTCTGGAAACACCATATATTTT
TRBJ1-2,TRBV9,NA,NA,CASSVNQGGYTF,TGTGCCAGCAGCGTCAACCAGGGGGGCTACACCTTC
TRBJ2-7,TRBV19,TRBD1,NA,CASSMTGTAYEQYF,TGTGCCAGTAGTATGACCGGGACAGCCTACGAGCAGTACTTC
TRBJ2-2,TRBV11-3,NA,NA,CASSSTGPEQGRSPGELFF,TGTGCCAGCAGCTCTACAGGGCCCGAACAGGGACGCTCACCCGGGGAGCTGTTTTTT
TRBJ1-5,TRBV30,NA,NA,CAWRTGGDQPQHF,TGTGCCTGGAGAACGGGGGGGGATCAGCCCCAGCATTTT
TRBJ1-1,TRBV19,TRBD1,NA,CASSIARNRGLFDTEAFF,TGTGCCAGTAGTATCGCACGCAACAGGGGGCTATTTGACACTGAAGCTTTCTTT
TRBJ2-3,TRBV9,TRBD2,NA,CASSITSGASTDTQYF,TGTGCCAGCAGCATAACTAGCGGTGCTAGCACAGATACGCAGTATTTT
TRBJ2-3,TRBV5-1,TRBD2,once,CASSSLGGSTDTQYF,TGCGCCAGCAGCTCCCTCGGGGGGAGCACAGATACGCAGTATTTT
TRBJ2-1,TRBV9,TRBD2,NA,CASSPTMVPAGGSNEQFF,TGTGCCAGCAGCCCCACCATGGTGCCAGCGGGAGGGTCCAATGAGCAGTTCTTC
TRBJ2-1,TRBV19,TRBD2,NA,CASSIAVLAGINEQFF,TGTGCCAGTAGTATCGCGGTACTAGCGGGGATCAATGAGCAGTTCTTC
TRBJ2-1,TRBV6-2/TRBV6-3,TRBD2,NA,CASSYRPSGRAATSEQFF,TGTGCCAGCAGTTACCGGCCTAGCGGGAGGGCCGCTACAAGCGAGCAGTTCTTC
TRBJ2-7,TRBV6-6,TRBD1,NA,CASRLDRAEQYF,TGTGCCAGCAGGCTCGACAGGGCCGAGCAGTACTTC
TRBJ2-3,TRBV7-9,TRBD1,NA,CASTPTPGTGRPTDTQYF,TGTGCCAGCACCCCAACCCCCGGGACAGGGAGGCCCACAGATACGCAGTATTTT
TRBJ2-3,TRBV6-5,TRBD2,NA,CASSGTSGTTDTQYF,TGTGCCAGCAGCGGAACTAGCGGAACCACAGATACGCAGTATTTT
TRBJ1-3,TRBV5-1,NA,NA,CASSSGSGDFSGNTIYF,TGCGCCAGCAGCTCAGGATCGGGGGATTTCTCTGGAAACACCATATATTTT
TRBJ1-2,TRBV28,TRBD1,NA,CASSLRPDRVDDGYTF,TGTGCCAGCAGTTTAAGGCCGGACAGGGTAGACGATGGCTACACCTTC
TRBJ1-2,TRBV3-1/TRBV3-2,TRBD1,NA,CASSGQGGLDYTF,TGTGCCAGCAGCGGACAGGGGGGGCTTGACTACACCTTC
TRBJ2-7,TRBV6-2/TRBV6-3,NA,NA,CASSYSLSVYEQYF,TGTGCCAGCAGTTACTCCTTGAGTGTCTACGAGCAGTACTTC
TRBJ2-2,TRBV21-1,NA,NA,CASSAVTSKNTGELFF,TGTGCCAGCAGCGCAGTTACTAGCAAGAACACCGGGGAGCTGTTTTTT
TRBJ2-2,TRBV29-1,TRBD1,NA,CSLRTGNTGELFF,TGCAGCCTACGGACAGGGAACACCGGGGAGCTGTTTTTT
TRBJ2-6,TRBV4-2,NA,NA,CASSQETEVLSSGANVLTF,TGTGCCAGCAGCCAAGAGACCGAGGTACTCAGCTCTGGGGCCAACGTCCTGACTTTC
TRBJ2-5,TRBV2,NA,NA,CASSEAALLQETQYF,TGTGCCAGCAGTGAAGCTGCGCTTCTCCAAGAGACCCAGTACTTC
TRBJ1-6,TRBV2,TRBD1,NA,CASSPRTGRNSPLHF,TGTGCCAGCAGCCCCAGGACAGGGCGGAATTCACCCCTCCACTTT